Below, 29 T cell receptor beta chains from the same sample are listed, as sequenced in a study of T cells in Graves' hyperthyroidism and ophthalmopathy. Regions amplified from RNA transcripts were the TCR beta CDR3 regions. During a first-round RT-PCR of the TCR CDR3, the HTBI primer set was used. TCRdb itself ran the multiplex PCR reads through MiXCR, one entry per CDR3 protein. Of hundreds of thousands of distinct CDR3 sequences detected, around 21% appear once; the ten largest clones hold 34%. Sequencing was performed on blood. These receptors came from a man aged 30 to 45 with Graves' ophthalmopathy.

This CDR3 reads CASSLSILAGMKADTQYF. The CDR3 DNA reads TGTGCCAGCAGTTTATCGATTCTAGCCGGCATGAAAGCAGATACGCAGTATTTT. The chain has TRBV27 and TRBJ2-3; possible D gene TRBD2, 5 bases. The CDR3 has 18 amino acids. The germline V gene has CDR1 MNHEY and CDR2 SMNVEV (reference sequence). V lost 0 bases and J 4 bases, leaving 20 bases between the germline ends.

This clonotype has a handful of counts. The chain carries TRBV28 and TRBJ2-5; TRBD1 agrees at 11 bases. The length of the CDR3 is 16 residues. The trim removed 5 bases at V and 5 bases at J, leaving 10 bases unmatched. Germline lookup yields CDR1 MDHEN and CDR2 SYDVKM. Written as DNA, the CDR3 is TGTGCCAGCAGTACCAGGGACAGGGGGGGCCCGGAGACCCAGTACTTC. Its protein product is CASSTRDRGGPETQYF.

This sequence joins TRBV28 and TRBJ1-6, with 7 bases identical to TRBD1. Germline CDR1 reads MDHEN; CDR2 reads SYDVKM. The junction had 11 bases not matched to a gene; V was cut back by 8 bases and J by 1 base. CDR3 length equals 17 residues. CDR3 nucleotide sequence: TGTGCCAGCGTGGATCCGGGACAGATATCCTATAATTCACCCCTCCACTTT. Protein: CASVDPGQISYNSPLHF.

This clonotype was seen many times. V and J are TRBV13 and TRBJ1-1; no clear D. The CDR3 has 14 residues. V was trimmed by 0 bases and J by 2 bases, leaving 7 bases between them. Germline-derived CDR1 and CDR2 are PRHDT and FYEKMQ (reference sequence). The CDR3 DNA sequence: TGTGCCAGCAGCTTAGGGACACATAACACTGAAGCTTTCTTT. This translates into CASSLGTHNTEAFF.

At least ten counts were recorded for this clonotype. The chain carries TRBV7-9 and TRBJ2-7; 9 bases are shared with TRBD1. V was pared by 1 base and J by 3 bases, with 1 base of the junction left unmatched. Germline V gene lookup returns CDR1 SEHNR and CDR2 FQNEAQ (reference sequence). The CDR3 sequence is 14 residues long. Written as DNA, the CDR3 is TGTGCCAGCAGCTTAGAGGACAGGGGCTACGAGCAGTACTTC. Amino acids: CASSLEDRGYEQYF.

This clonotype was counted at least ten times. The chain recombines TRBV2 with TRBJ2-7; D tentatively fits TRBD1 or TRBD2 (5 bases each). The V gene's germline CDR1 is SNHLY and CDR2 FYNNEI. V lost 3 bases to trimming and J lost 9 bases, with 12 bases between them. The length of the CDR3 is 12 residues. The CDR3 reads CASSEGRGWQYF. The CDR3 DNA reads TGTGCCAGCAGTGAGGGACGAGGGTGGCAGTACTTC.

Ten or more counts support this clonotype. This rearrangement joins TRBV5-1 to TRBJ2-1, with 10 bases matching TRBD2. With V trimmed by 3 bases and J by 6 bases, 3 bases remained unmatched. The V gene's germline CDR1 is SGHRS and CDR2 YFSETQ. The length of the CDR3 is 14 residues. The CDR3 bases are TGCGCCAGCAGCTCGCCTAGCGGGAGCAATGAGCAGTTCTTC. Translated, it gives CASSSPSGSNEQFF.

CDR3 loop: CASTWDKLREKEKLFF. The DNA for the CDR3 is TGTGCCAGCACTTGGGACAAACTAAGGGAAAAGGAAAAACTGTTTTTT. The V gene is TRBV6-2 or TRBV6-3, the J gene TRBJ1-4; weak D call: TRBD1 (6 bases). The V gene's germline CDR1 is MNHEY and CDR2 SVGEGT. The CDR3 sequence is 16 residues long. V gave up 7 bases and J gave up 8 bases, with 23 bases separating them.

Many counts were recorded for this clonotype. The chain is built from TRBV20-1 and TRBJ1-1, with D maybe TRBD1 (5 bases). CDR1 and CDR2 (germline): DFQATT, SNEGSKA (reference sequence). Trimming took 2 bases from V and 4 from J, leaving 14 bases between them. The CDR3 loop spans 14 amino acids. The CDR3 here is CSARSGGRGTEAFF. The DNA for the CDR3 is TGCAGTGCTAGAAGTGGAGGTAGGGGCACTGAAGCTTTCTTT.

The J gene is TRBJ2-1, the V gene TRBV29-1; D gene unclear. This CDR3 comprises 11 residues. Trimming removed 3 bases at V and 7 bases at J, with 7 bases between. Germline V lookup: CDR1 SQVTM, CDR2 ANQGSEA. In nucleotides, the CDR3 is TGCAGCGTTGATAGGCGGAATGAGCAGTTCTTC. Encoded protein: CSVDRRNEQFF.

The chain employs TRBV6-2 or TRBV6-3 and TRBJ2-1; the D gene is possibly TRBD1 (5 bases). Trimming shortened V by 2 bases and J by 7 bases, and 6 bases separated the two germline ends. CDR3 length: 12 amino acids. The germline V gene has CDR1 MNHEY and CDR2 SVGEGT. CDR3 amino acids: CASSYAGNEQFF. For the CDR3, the DNA is TGTGCCAGCAGTTACGCAGGGAATGAGCAGTTCTTC.

The V and J genes are TRBV30 and TRBJ1-5; no firm D call. The CDR3 runs 11 residues. Trimming stripped 0 bases from V and 6 bases from J, with 3 bases between. Germline assignment: CDR1 GTSNPN and CDR2 SVGIG (reference sequence). The CDR3 loop is CAWSVGQPQHF. CDR3 bases: TGTGCCTGGAGTGTAGGTCAGCCCCAGCATTTT. Variable domain in full (rest from reference TRBV30 and TRBJ1-5): SQTIHQWPATLVQPVGSPLSLECTVEGTSNPNLYWYRQAAGRGLQLLFYSVGIGQISSEVPQNLSASRPQDRQFILSSKKLLLSDSGFYLCAWSVGQPQHFGDGTRLSIL.

This clonotype has just a few counts. J is TRBJ2-7 and V is TRBV11-2; 11 positions agree with TRBD1. Germline trimming cut 5 bases from V and 2 bases from J; bases unmatched to any gene: 11. CDR1 is SGHAT and CDR2 is FQNNGV in the germline V gene. This CDR3 comprises 17 residues. Written as DNA, the CDR3 is TGTGCCAGCAGCAAGGACCTACGGGACAGGGGGACCTACGAGCAGTACTTC. This codes for CASSKDLRDRGTYEQYF.

The genes are TRBV6-2 or TRBV6-3 and TRBJ2-3; D possibly uses TRBD1 or TRBD2 (5 bases each). V shed 0 bases and J shed 6 bases, with 13 bases lying between them. CDR1 and CDR2 from the germline V gene are MNHEY and SVGEGT. The CDR3 loop spans 15 amino acids. CDR3: CASSYSGTGWDTQYF. In DNA, the CDR3 is TGTGCCAGCAGTTACTCAGGGACCGGGTGGGATACGCAGTATTTT.

This clonotype came up a few times. The chain is built from TRBV4-3 and TRBJ1-1; D call uncertain. V was cut by 4 bases and J by 2 bases, with 11 bases left in between. Germline CDR1 and CDR2: LGHNA and YSLEER. CDR3 length equals 14 residues. The CDR3 reads CASSPHPSNTEAFF. The DNA of the CDR3 is TGCGCCAGCAGCCCTCACCCCAGTAACACTGAAGCTTTCTTT.

This clonotype has at least ten counts. V is TRBV30 and J is TRBJ1-4; no reliable D call. Germline V CDR1 and CDR2: GTSNPN, SVGIG (reference sequence). The CDR3 covers 14 residues. V was cut by 2 bases and J by 12 bases, with 19 bases left in between. The CDR3, as DNA: TGTGCCTGGAGTTCCGGGCAGACAATAGCGGAACTGTTTTTT. Translating gives CAWSSGQTIAELFF.

The chain employs TRBV29-1 and TRBJ1-1; no reliable D call. The V gene's germline CDR1 is SQVTM and CDR2 ANQGSEA. The V and J ends lost 2 bases and 0 bases respectively, with 4 bases between them. This CDR3 is 12 amino acids long. The CDR3 sequence is CSVEKLNTEAFF. In DNA form, the CDR3 reads TGCAGCGTTGAAAAGCTGAACACTGAAGCTTTCTTT.

This clonotype was detected a few times. The rearrangement uses TRBV2 and TRBJ2-2; 12 bases match TRBD1. The CDR3 is 16 residues long. The germline V gene encodes CDR1 SNHLY and CDR2 FYNNEI. Trimming cost V 5 bases and J 7 bases; bases outside gene matches: 8. The CDR3 DNA sequence: TGTGCCAGCAGTAAAAAGGGACAGGGGGCTAACGGGGAGCTGTTTTTT. Protein product: CASSKKGQGANGELFF.

The V call is TRBV27, the J call TRBJ2-1; D call uncertain. Germline assignment: CDR1 MNHEY and CDR2 SMNVEV (reference sequence). The germline V and J ends were trimmed by 5 bases and 4 bases, with 9 bases remaining between them. This CDR3 comprises 13 residues. The CDR3 spells CASSGQVYNEQFF. CDR3 sequence (DNA): TGTGCCAGCAGTGGGCAGGTATACAATGAGCAGTTCTTC.

This chain joins TRBV6-1 and TRBJ1-5; 7 bases fit TRBD1. With 7 bases clipped from V and 4 bases from J, the junction kept 7 bases outside the gene matches. Germline V CDR1 and CDR2: MNHNS, SASEGT. The CDR3 loop spans 14 amino acids. In nucleotides, the CDR3 is TGTGCCAGCATTGAGACAGGGCATAATCAGCCCCAGCATTTT. Translation gives CASIETGHNQPQHF.

The rearrangement links TRBV12-5 to TRBJ2-1, with a possible D match to TRBD1 (6 bases). V was trimmed by 0 bases and J by 2 bases, leaving 11 bases between them. Germline CDR1 is LGHNT and CDR2 is FRNRAP. This CDR3 contains 16 residues. The CDR3 DNA is TGTGCTAGTGGTTTGGTCCTCAGGGGTACCTACAATGAGCAGTTCTTC. Its translation is CASGLVLRGTYNEQFF.

This clonotype was counted a few times. The gene calls are TRBV5-5 and TRBJ2-3, with D tentatively TRBD2 (6 bases). CDR3 size: 16 residues. Germline V lookup: CDR1 SGHKS, CDR2 YYEKEE (reference sequence). V lost 1 base and J 1 base, leaving 13 bases between the germline ends. CDR3 bases: TGTGCCAGCAGCTTGTCAACGGGAGTAGGCACAGATACGCAGTATTTT. Protein: CASSLSTGVGTDTQYF.

The chain combines TRBV5-6 with TRBJ1-4, with D possibly being TRBD1 (6 bases). CDR3 size: 18 residues. V dropped 4 bases and J dropped 0 bases, with 19 bases sitting between them. CDR1 is SGHDT, CDR2 YYEEEE, per germline. In DNA form, the CDR3 reads TGTGCCAGCAGCGCGAAAACAGGGTCGGCGGCAACTAATGAAAAACTGTTTTTT. It translates to CASSAKTGSAATNEKLFF.

There are many counts of this clonotype. The J gene is TRBJ1-1, the V gene TRBV3-1, with 7 nucleotides matching TRBD1. Trimming took 0 bases from V and 1 from J; bases not matched to a gene: 5. The CDR3 totals 16 residues. Per germline, CDR1 LGHDT and CDR2 YNNKEL (reference sequence). CDR3 DNA sequence: TGTGCCAGCAGCCAAGATCTTCGACAGGGGAACACTGAAGCTTTCTTT. Its translation: CASSQDLRQGNTEAFF. Filled out from reference TRBV3-1 and TRBJ1-1, the complete variable domain reads DTAVSQTPKYLVTQMGNDKSIKCEQNLGHDTMYWYKQDSKKFLKIMFSYNNKELIINETVPNRFSPKSPDKAHLNLHINSLELGDSAVYFCASSQDLRQGNTEAFFGQGTRLTVV.

Many counts were recorded for this clonotype. V is TRBV5-1 and J is TRBJ2-7, with TRBD2 matching 9 bases. The CDR3 runs 14 residues. Trimming cost V 3 bases and J 1 base; bases outside gene matches: 2. The germline V gene has CDR1 SGHRS and CDR2 YFSETQ. The CDR3 region is CASSSSGDSYEQYF. For the CDR3, the DNA is TGCGCCAGCAGCTCTAGCGGGGATTCCTACGAGCAGTACTTC.

This clonotype was picked up many times. The chain combines TRBV7-2 with TRBJ2-5; 7 positions agree with TRBD2. The CDR3 has 15 amino acids. After removal of 1 base from V and 5 bases from J, the junction contained 7 bases not matched to a gene. The germline V gene encodes CDR1 SGHTA and CDR2 FQGNSA. This CDR3 is CASSLVGGVTETQYF. DNA for the CDR3: TGTGCCAGCAGCTTAGTGGGAGGGGTGACGGAGACCCAGTACTTC.

This clonotype turned up a few times. DNA for the CDR3: TGCAGTGCTTATAGCGGGAGGGCAATCACAGATACGCAGTATTTT. Translating it yields CSAYSGRAITDTQYF. The chain recombines TRBV20-1 with TRBJ2-3, with 11 bases that match TRBD2. Germline loops: CDR1 DFQATT, CDR2 SNEGSKA (reference sequence). After removal of 5 bases from V and 2 bases from J, the junction contained 6 bases not matched to a gene. The CDR3 length is 15 residues.

This clonotype was counted between two and nine times. The chain has TRBV28 and TRBJ2-2; D tentatively reads TRBD1 or TRBD2 (5 bases each). Trimming stripped 8 bases from V and 6 bases from J, with 13 bases between. The CDR3 runs 13 residues. Per germline, CDR1 MDHEN and CDR2 SYDVKM. CDR3 protein: CASSGLRAGELFF. The CDR3 DNA follows: TGTGCCAGCTCAGGACTCAGGGCCGGGGAGCTGTTTTTT. The variable domain in full, completed from reference TRBV28 and TRBJ2-2, reads DVKVTQSSRYLVKRTGEKVFLECVQDMDHENMFWYRQDPGLGLRLIYFSYDVKMKEKGDIPEGYSVSREKKERFSLILESASTNQTSMYLCASSGLRAGELFFGEGSRLTVL.

Concerning this clonotype itself: Its ends do not fully match the called genes, so a read error is possible. The chain uses TRBV7-9 and TRBJ2-7; D unresolved. Germline V gene sequence: CDR1 SEHNR, CDR2 FQNEAQ (reference sequence). The CDR3 has 14 residues. The CDR3 here is CASRLDAGFYEQYF. CDR3 DNA sequence: TGTGCCAGCAGGTTAGACGCTGGGTTCTACGAGCAGTACTTC.